This record concerns one TCR beta chain sequence. The data derive from a study of cytomegalovirus exposure and HLA in healthy donors. V lost 6 bases, J lost 0 bases, and 11 bases lay in between. Germline lookup yields CDR1 SGHRS and CDR2 YFSETQ. The length of the CDR3 is 14 residues. The PCR employed 60 Vbeta primers together with 13 Jbeta primers. Only in-frame clones appear in the TCRdb table, and some are missing; sequencing was by immunoSEQ multiplex PCR. This table holds fewer than 200,000 clones, roughly 70% found once. The chain joins TRBV5-1 to TRBJ2-3; D not certain. Source material: PBMCs. The source of this sequence is a girl aged 5 to 17 in good health and CMV-seronegative. DNA of the CDR3: TGCGCCAGCACCACCCTATATAGCACAGATACGCAGTATTTT. The encoded protein is CASTTLYSTDTQYF. The full variable domain, completed using reference TRBV5-1 and TRBJ2-3, is KAGVTQTPRYLIKTRGQQVTLSCSPISGHRSVSWYQQTPGQGLQFLFEYFSETQRNKGNFPGRFSGRQFSNSRSEMNVSTLELGDSALYLCASTTLYSTDTQYFGPGTRLTVL.